This TCR beta chain was sequenced for a study of vaccination and CD4 T cells after COVID-19. Study as a whole: The cells in question were stimulated using overlapping spike peptides derived from SARS-CoV-2, HCoV-NL63, HCoV-OC43 and HCoV-229E.

This CDR3 has 15 residues. Germline CDR1 ENHRY, CDR2 SYGVKD. Trimming took off 2 bases at V and 0 bases at J, with 8 bases between the two ends. Comments on this clonotype: Its target is unknown.

Treatment of the sample: approximately nine-day PBMC culture with coronavirus spike peptide pools or control peptides (ViraFEST assay). Samples of CD4+ T cells were obtained from the unexposed donor before the COVID-19 pandemic (2011-2018). Researchers challenged CD4+ T cells from unexposed donors with SARS-CoV-2 S/N and four cold-coronavirus spikes, cells permitting. Cultured CD4+ T cell DNA underwent sequencing with the Oncomine TCR Beta short-read assay. TCRdb itself ran the PCR reads through MiXCR, one entry per CDR3 protein. Among thousands of distinct CDR3 sequences listed, about 40% were seen once.

The sample consisted of CD4+ T cells from blood, cultured in vitro. The chain uses TRBV10-3 and TRBJ1-5, with D uncertain. The origin of this receptor is a human donor in good health. CDR3 region: CAISEGSYSNQPQHF. The DNA of the CDR3 is TGTGCCATCAGTGAGGGCAGTTATAGCAATCAGCCCCAGCATTTT.